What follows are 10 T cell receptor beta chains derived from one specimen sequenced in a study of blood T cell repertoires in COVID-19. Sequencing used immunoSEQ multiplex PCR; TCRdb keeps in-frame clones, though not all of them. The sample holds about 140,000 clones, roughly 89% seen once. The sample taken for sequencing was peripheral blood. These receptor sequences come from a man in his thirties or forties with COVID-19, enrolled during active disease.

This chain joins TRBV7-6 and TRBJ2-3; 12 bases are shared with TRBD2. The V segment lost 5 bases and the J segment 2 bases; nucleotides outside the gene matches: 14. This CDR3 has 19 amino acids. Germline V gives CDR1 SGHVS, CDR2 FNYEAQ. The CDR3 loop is CASSQTSGSPLSFTDTQYF. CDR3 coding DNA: TGTGCCAGCAGCCAGACTAGCGGGAGCCCTCTATCGTTCACAGATACGCAGTATTTT. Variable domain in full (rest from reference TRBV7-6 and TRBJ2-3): GAGVSQSPRYKVTKRGQDVALRCDPISGHVSLYWYRQALGQGPEFLTYFNYEAQQDKSGLPNDRFSAERPEGSISTLTIQRTEQRDSAMYRCASSQTSGSPLSFTDTQYFGPGTRLTVL.

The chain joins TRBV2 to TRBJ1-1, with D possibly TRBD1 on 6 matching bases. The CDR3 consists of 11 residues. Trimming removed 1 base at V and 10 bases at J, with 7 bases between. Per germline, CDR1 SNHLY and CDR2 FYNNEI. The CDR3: CASSEETGAFF. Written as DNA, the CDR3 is TGTGCCAGCAGTGAAGAGACAGGAGCTTTCTTT. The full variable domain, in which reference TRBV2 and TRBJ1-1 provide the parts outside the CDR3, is EPEVTQTPSHQVTQMGQEVILRCVPISNHLYFYWYRQILGQKVEFLVSFYNNEISEKSEIFDDQFSVERPDGSNFTLKIRSTKLEDSAMYFCASSEETGAFFGQGTRLTVV.

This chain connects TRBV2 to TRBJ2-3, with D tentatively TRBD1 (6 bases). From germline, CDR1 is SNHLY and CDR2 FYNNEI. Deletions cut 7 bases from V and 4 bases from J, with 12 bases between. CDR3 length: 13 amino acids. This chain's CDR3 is CASNIQGADTQYF. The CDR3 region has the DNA TGTGCCAGCAACATACAGGGAGCAGATACGCAGTATTTT.

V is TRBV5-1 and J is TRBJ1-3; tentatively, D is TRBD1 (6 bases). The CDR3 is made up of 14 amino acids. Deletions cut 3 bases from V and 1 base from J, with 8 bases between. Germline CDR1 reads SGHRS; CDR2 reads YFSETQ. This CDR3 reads CASSSTGSGNTIYF. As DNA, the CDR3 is TGCGCCAGCAGCTCCACAGGGTCTGGAAACACCATATATTTT.

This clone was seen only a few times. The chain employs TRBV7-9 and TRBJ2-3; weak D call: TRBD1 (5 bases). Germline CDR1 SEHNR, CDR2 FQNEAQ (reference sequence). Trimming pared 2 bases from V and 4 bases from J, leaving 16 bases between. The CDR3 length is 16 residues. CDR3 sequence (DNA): TGTGCCAGCAGCTTATCACGCAGGGTTTGGGCAGATACGCAGTATTTT. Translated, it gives CASSLSRRVWADTQYF.

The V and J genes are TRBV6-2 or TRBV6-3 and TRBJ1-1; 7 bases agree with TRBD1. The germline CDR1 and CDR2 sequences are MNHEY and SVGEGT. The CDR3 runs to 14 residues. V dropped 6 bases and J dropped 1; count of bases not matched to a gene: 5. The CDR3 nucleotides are TGTGCCAGCAGGCCTCGACAGGGGAACACTGAAGCTTTCTTT. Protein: CASRPRQGNTEAFF.

The CDR3 nucleotides read TGTGCCAGCAGCTCGGGGGTAGGGGAGCTGTTTTTT. Amino acid sequence: CASSSGVGELFF. This rearrangement joins TRBV11-1 to TRBJ2-2; possible D gene TRBD2, 6 bases. Germline V gene data show CDR1 as SGHAT and CDR2 as FQDESV (reference sequence). The CDR3 is made up of 12 amino acids. Trimming removed 4 bases from V and 8 bases from J, with 8 bases in between.

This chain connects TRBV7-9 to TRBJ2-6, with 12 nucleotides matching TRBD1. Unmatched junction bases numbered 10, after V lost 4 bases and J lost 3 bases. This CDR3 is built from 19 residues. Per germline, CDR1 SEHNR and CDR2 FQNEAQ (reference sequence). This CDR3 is CASSSSGTGGVRGANVLTF. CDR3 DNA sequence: TGTGCCAGCAGCTCATCCGGGACAGGGGGCGTTCGTGGGGCCAACGTCCTGACTTTC. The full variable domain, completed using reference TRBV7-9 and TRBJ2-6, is DTGVSQNPRHKITKRGQNVTFRCDPISEHNRLYWYRQTLGQGPEFLTYFQNEAQLEKSRLLSDRFSAERPKGSFSTLEIQRTEQGDSAMYLCASSSSGTGGVRGANVLTFGAGSRLTVL.

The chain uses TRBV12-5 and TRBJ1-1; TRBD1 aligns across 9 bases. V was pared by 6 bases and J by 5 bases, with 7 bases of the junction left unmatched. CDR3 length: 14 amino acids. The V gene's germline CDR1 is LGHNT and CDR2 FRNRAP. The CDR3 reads CASGQTGGGTEAFF. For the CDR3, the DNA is TGTGCTAGTGGCCAGACAGGGGGTGGGACTGAAGCTTTCTTT.

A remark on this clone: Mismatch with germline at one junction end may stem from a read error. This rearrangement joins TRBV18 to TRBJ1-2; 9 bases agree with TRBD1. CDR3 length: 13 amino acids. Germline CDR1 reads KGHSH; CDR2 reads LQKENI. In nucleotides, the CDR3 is TGTGCCAGCTCGCCACGACAGGGGGATGGCTACACCTTC. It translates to CASSPRQGDGYTF.